Here is one TCR beta chain with its context. This sample is part of a study of blood T cell repertoires in COVID-19. As handled by the study authors: From reference gene primer amplification, estimates of nucleated cell counts were derived. The repertoire was sequenced with immunoSEQ multiplex PCR; TCRdb's copy has only in-frame clones and lacks some. For V, J and clone size, that table is used; D and trimming come from the DNA. The data show tens of thousands of clones, around 83% seen once. Material for sequencing was peripheral blood. The TCR was taken from a woman aged 60-70 years with acute or convalescent COVID-19.

In nucleotides, the CDR3 is TGTGCCAGCAGCGCGCGACAGGGAATCTACAATGAGCAGTTCTTC. As protein: CASSARQGIYNEQFF. The V gene is TRBV7-3, the J gene TRBJ2-1; 7 bases match TRBD1. Trimming at V came to 5 bases and at J to 3 bases, leaving 7 bases not matched to a gene. The CDR3 contains 15 residues. CDR1 and CDR2 (germline): SGHTA, FQGTGA.